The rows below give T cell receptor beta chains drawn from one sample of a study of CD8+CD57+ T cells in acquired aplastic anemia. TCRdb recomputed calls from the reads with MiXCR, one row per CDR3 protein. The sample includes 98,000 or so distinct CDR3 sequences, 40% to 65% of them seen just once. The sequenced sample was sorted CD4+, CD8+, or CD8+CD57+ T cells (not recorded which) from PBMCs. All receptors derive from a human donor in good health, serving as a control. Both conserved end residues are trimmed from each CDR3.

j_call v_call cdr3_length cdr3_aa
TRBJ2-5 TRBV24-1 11 ATSERTSETQY
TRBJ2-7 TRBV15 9 ATSRGDEQY
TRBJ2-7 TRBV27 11 ASSLTGRYEQY
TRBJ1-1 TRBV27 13 ASSLSHKLNTEAF
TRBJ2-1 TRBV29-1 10 SVSWLYNEQF
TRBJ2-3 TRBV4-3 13 ASSQQGLVADTQY
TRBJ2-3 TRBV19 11 ASSYTFTDTQY
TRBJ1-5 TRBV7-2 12 ASSLGQINQPQH
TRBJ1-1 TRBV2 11 ASRGELNTEAF
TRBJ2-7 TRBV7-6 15 ASSSGIGQGISYEQY
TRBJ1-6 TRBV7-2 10 ASSWIDSPLH
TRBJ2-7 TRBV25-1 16 ASSLGEVRLAGGPEQY
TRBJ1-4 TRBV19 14 ASSIVLAATNEKLF
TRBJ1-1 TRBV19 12 ASSVDSANTEAF
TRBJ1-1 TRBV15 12 ATSIRRDTPEAF
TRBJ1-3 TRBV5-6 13 ASSLLRGPGNTIY
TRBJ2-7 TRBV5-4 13 ASSLSRGQGVEQY
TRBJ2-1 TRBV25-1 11 ASREQGHNEQF
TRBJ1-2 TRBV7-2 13 ASSLDTRMTYGYT
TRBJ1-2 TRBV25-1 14 ASSGFLQPSGYGYT
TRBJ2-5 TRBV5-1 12 ASTSGRGQETQY
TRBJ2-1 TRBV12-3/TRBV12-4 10 ASSLLAGVQF
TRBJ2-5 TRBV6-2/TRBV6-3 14 ASSPSTGGSGETQY
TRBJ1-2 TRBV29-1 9 AGTGVYGYT
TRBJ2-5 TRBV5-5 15 ASSLAWLAGGPETQY
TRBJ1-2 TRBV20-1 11 SAGNSKNYGYT
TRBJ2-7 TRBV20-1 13 SASMIRGRAYEQY
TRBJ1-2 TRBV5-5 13 ASSPGTGTNYGYT
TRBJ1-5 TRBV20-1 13 SARDKGDPNQPQH
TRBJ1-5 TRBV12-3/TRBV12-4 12 ASSLMSGNQPQH
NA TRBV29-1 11 SVVIPPGYEQY
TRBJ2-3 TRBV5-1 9 ASSPGDTQY
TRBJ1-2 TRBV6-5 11 ASSYEGANGNT
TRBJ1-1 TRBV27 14 ASSLSEGGVDTEAF
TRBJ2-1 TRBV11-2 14 ASSVISPRRGNEQF
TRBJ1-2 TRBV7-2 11 ASSQLGDYGYT
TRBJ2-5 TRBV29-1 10 SSRVGQETQY
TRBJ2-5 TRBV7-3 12 ASSLGPGLETQY
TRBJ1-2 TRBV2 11 ASRRLMGGGYT
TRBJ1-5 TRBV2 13 ASSPLNRGRQPQH
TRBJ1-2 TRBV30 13 AWTFGIGLGYGYT
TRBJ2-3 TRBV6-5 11 ASSYLGTDTQY
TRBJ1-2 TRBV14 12 ASSQDLGLYGYT
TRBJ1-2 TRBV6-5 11 ASSYMSTHGYT
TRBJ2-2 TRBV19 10 ASEQGNGELF
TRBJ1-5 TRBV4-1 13 ASSPLRAAGQPQH
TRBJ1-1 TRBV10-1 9 ASSDTHEAF
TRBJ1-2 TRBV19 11 ASSVRGDYGYT
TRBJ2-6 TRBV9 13 ASSEVGAGANVLT
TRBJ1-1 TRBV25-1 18 ASSEYEEGKASGANVLTF